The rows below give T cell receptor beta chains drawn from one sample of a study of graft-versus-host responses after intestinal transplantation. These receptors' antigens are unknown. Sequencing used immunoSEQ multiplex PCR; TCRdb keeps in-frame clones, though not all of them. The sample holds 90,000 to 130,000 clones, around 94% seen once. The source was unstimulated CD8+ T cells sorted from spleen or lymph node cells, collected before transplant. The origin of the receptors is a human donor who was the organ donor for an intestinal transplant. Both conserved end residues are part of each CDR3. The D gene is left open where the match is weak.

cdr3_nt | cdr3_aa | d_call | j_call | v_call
TGTGCCAGCAGCGGACTAGCGGGAACTGTAGAGACCCAGTACTTC | CASSGLAGTVETQYF | TRBD2 | TRBJ2-5 | TRBV2
TGTGCCATCAGTGGACAGGGCGAAGCTTTCTTT | CAISGQGEAFF | TRBD1 | TRBJ1-1 | TRBV10-3
TGTGCCAGCAGCTTGACAGGGTTTTATGGCTACACCTTC | CASSLTGFYGYTF | . | TRBJ1-2 | TRBV5-6
TGTGCCAGAAAAATCGGTCAAGTAACAGGGGGCCACGAGCAGTACTTC | CARKIGQVTGGHEQYF | . | TRBJ2-7 | TRBV21-1
TGTGCCAGCAGCGTAGTAGGGACAGGGAACTATGGCTACACCTTC | CASSVVGTGNYGYTF | TRBD1 | TRBJ1-2 | TRBV9
TGTGCCAGCAGCTTGTCAGATCTATGGGGCTTTTTT | CASSLSDLWGFF | . | TRBJ2-2 | TRBV5-8
TGCGCCAGCAGCTTGGCTGATACGCAGTATTTT | CASSLADTQYF | . | TRBJ2-3 | TRBV5-1
TGTGCCAGCAGTTTACTGGGGGGGCTTCAGCCCCAGCATTTT | CASSLLGGLQPQHF | . | TRBJ1-5 | TRBV28
TGTGCCAGTATGGGGACTAGCGGGACGAGCTCCTACGAGCAGTACTTC | CASMGTSGTSSYEQYF | TRBD2 | TRBJ2-7 | TRBV19
TGCGCCAGCAGCCTAGGGTACTATGGCTACACCTTC | CASSLGYYGYTF | . | TRBJ1-2 | TRBV5-1
TGTGCCAGCAGTTCCCCTACGGGTCCGCATAATGAGCAGTTCTTC | CASSSPTGPHNEQFF | . | TRBJ2-1 | TRBV27
TGCAGCGTTGAATATGGGACTGAAGCTTTCTTT | CSVEYGTEAFF | . | TRBJ1-1 | TRBV29-1
TGTGCCAGCAGTCCAGGTAGGGGGAATCAGCCCCAGCATTTT | CASSPGRGNQPQHF | . | TRBJ1-5 | TRBV6-5
TGTGCCAGCAGTCCGCGTGACACTGGGGGCTACGAGCAGTACTTC | CASSPRDTGGYEQYF | . | TRBJ2-7 | TRBV27
TGTGCCAGCAGTACCGCCGTTGGGAATGAGCAGTTCTTC | CASSTAVGNEQFF | . | TRBJ2-1 | TRBV6-5
TGCGCCAGCAGCCCCCGCGCTATTTCGGGCGCCAGTTACAATGAGCAGTTCTTC | CASSPRAISGASYNEQFF | . | TRBJ2-1 | TRBV4-1